The T cell receptor (beta chain) described here comes from a study of vaccination and CD4 T cells after COVID-19. Study details: The peptides that stimulated the cells were overlapping spike peptides from SARS-CoV-2, HCoV-NL63, HCoV-OC43 and HCoV-229E.

Cultured CD4+ T-cell DNA underwent Oncomine TCR Beta short-read sequencing. From CD4+ T cells that had been cultured, genomic DNA was extracted. TCRdb redid the calling of the PCR reads with MiXCR, one entry per CDR3 protein. This sample yields about 13,000 distinct CDR3 sequences, of which over 45% are seen a single time; roughly a quarter belongs to the top ten. Treatment: roughly 10-day PBMC culture with coronavirus spike peptide pools or control peptides (ViraFEST assay). The CDR3 contains 12 residues. The germline V gene encodes CDR1 SNHLY and CDR2 FYNNEI. The ends were cut back, 6 bases at V and 7 bases at J, with 12 bases in the middle. To note about this clonotype: The antigen remains unidentified.

The chain combines TRBV2 with TRBJ2-5; weak D call: TRBD1 (5 bases). The receptor was derived from a human donor who had recovered from COVID-19. Sequences were obtained from CD4+ T cells from blood, cultured in vitro. This chain's CDR3 is CASSPKGWTQYF. The CDR3 DNA reads TGTGCCAGCAGCCCGAAGGGGTGGACCCAGTACTTC.